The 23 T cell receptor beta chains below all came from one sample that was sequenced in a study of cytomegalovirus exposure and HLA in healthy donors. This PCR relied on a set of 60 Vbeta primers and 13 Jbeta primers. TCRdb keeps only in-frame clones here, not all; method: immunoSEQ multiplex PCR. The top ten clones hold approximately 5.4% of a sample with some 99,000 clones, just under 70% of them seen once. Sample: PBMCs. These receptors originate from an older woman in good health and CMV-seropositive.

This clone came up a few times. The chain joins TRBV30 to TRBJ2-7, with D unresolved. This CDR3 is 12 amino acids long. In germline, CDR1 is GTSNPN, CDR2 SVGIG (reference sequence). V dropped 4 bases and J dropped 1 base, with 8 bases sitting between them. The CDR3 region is CAWTGISYEQYF. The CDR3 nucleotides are TGTGCCTGGACCGGTATATCCTACGAGCAGTACTTC.

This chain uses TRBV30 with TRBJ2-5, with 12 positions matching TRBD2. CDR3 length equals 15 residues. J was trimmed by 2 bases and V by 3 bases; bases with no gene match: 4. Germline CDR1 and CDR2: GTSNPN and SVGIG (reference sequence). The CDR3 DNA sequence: TGTGCCTGGAGAGAGGGACTAGCGGGTCAAGAGACCCAGTACTTC. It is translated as CAWREGLAGQETQYF.

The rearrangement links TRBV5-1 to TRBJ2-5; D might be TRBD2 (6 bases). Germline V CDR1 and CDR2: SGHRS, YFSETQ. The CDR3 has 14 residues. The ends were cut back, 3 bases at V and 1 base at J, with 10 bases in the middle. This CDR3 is CASSSSGGQETQYF. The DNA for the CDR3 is TGCGCCAGCAGCTCCTCCGGGGGCCAAGAGACCCAGTACTTC.

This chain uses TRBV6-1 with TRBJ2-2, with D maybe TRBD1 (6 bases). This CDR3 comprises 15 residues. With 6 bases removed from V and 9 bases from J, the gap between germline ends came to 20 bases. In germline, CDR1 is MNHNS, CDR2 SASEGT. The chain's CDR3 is CASSPVGGLAWELFF. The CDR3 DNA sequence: TGTGCCAGCAGCCCAGTAGGGGGTCTAGCCTGGGAGCTGTTTTTT.

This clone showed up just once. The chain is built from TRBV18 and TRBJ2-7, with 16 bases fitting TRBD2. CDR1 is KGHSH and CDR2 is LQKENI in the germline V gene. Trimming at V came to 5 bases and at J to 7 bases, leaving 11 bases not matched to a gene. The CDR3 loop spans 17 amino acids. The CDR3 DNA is TGTGCCAGCTCATCGATTCCGGGACTAGCGGGGGGGCCTGAGCAGTACTTC. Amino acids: CASSSIPGLAGGPEQYF.

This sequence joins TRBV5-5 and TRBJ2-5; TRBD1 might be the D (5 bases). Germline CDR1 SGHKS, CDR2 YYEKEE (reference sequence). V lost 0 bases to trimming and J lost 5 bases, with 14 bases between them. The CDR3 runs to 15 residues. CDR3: CASSLETVIVETQYF. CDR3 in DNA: TGTGCCAGCAGCTTGGAGACAGTGATCGTGGAGACCCAGTACTTC. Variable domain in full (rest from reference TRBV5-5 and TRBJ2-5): DAGVTQSPTHLIKTRGQQVTLRCSPISGHKSVSWYQQVLGQGPQFIFQYYEKEERGRGNFPDRFSARQFPNYSSELNVNALLLGDSALYLCASSLETVIVETQYFGPGTRLLVL.

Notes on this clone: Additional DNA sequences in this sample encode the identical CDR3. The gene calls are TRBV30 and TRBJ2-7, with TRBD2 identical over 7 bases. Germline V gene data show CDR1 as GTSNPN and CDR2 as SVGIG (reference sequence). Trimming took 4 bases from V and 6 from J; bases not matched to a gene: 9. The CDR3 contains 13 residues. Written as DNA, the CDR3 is TGTGCCTGGAATGTGGGCTCGGGAGGCGAGCAGTACTTC. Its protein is CAWNVGSGGEQYF.

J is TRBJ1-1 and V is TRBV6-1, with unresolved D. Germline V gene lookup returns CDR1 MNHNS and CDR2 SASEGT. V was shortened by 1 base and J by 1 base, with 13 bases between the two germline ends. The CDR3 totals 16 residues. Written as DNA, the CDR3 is TGTGCCAGCAGTGAAGTCTCCGGGGTGTGGAACACTGAAGCTTTCTTT. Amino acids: CASSEVSGVWNTEAFF.

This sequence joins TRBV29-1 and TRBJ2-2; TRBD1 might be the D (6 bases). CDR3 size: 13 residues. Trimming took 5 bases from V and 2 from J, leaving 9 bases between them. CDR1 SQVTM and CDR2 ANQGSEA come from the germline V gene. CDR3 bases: TGCAGCGTTAAACAGGGAAACACCGGGGAGCTGTTTTTT. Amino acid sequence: CSVKQGNTGELFF.

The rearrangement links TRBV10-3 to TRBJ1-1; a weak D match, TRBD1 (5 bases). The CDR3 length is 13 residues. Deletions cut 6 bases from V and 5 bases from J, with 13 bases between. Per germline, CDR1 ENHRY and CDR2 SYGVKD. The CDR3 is CAIRTREGTEAFF. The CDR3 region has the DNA TGTGCCATCAGGACCAGGGAGGGAACTGAAGCTTTCTTT.

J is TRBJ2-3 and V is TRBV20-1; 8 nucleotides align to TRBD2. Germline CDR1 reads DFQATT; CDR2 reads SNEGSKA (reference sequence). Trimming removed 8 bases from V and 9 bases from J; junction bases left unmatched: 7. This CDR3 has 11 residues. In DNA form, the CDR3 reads TGCAGTACTTCCGGGGGGGGGACGCAGTATTTT. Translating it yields CSTSGGGTQYF.

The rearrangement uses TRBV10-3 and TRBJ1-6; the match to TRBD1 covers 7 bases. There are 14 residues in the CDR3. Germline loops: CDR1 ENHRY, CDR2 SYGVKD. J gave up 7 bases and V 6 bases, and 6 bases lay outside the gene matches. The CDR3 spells CAISLGQSNSPLHF. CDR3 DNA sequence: TGTGCCATCAGCTTGGGACAGAGCAATTCACCCCTCCACTTT.

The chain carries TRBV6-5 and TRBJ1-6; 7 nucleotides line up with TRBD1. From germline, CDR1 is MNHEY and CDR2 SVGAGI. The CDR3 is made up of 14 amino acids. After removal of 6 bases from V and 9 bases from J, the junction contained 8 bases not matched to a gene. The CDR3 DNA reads TGTGCCAGCAGCTTACAGGGGCTGTTTTCACCCCTCCACTTT. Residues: CASSLQGLFSPLHF.

Here the CDR3 DNA reads TGTGCCTGGAGACCAGGGGGCACTGGGGCCAACGTCCTGACTTTC. Protein sequence: CAWRPGGTGANVLTF. The chain combines TRBV30 with TRBJ2-6; TRBD1 matches 8 bases. The CDR3 contains 15 residues. V lost 3 bases and J lost 2; bases outside the gene matches: 3. Per germline, CDR1 GTSNPN and CDR2 SVGIG (reference sequence). Full variable domain (remainder filled in from reference TRBV30 and TRBJ2-6): SQTIHQWPATLVQPVGSPLSLECTVEGTSNPNLYWYRQAAGRGLQLLFYSVGIGQISSEVPQNLSASRPQDRQFILSSKKLLLSDSGFYLCAWRPGGTGANVLTFGAGSRLTVL.

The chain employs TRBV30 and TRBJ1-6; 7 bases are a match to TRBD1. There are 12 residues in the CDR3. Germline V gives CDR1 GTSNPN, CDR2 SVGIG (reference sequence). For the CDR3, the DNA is TGTGCACAAGACAGGGATAATTCACCCCTCCACTTT. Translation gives CAQDRDNSPLHF. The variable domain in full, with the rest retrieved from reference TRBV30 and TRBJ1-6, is SQTIHQWPATLVQPVGSPLSLECTVEGTSNPNLYWYRQAAGRGLQLLFYSVGIGQISSEVPQNLSASRPQDRQFILSSKKLLLSDSGFYLCAQDRDNSPLHFGNGTRLTVT.

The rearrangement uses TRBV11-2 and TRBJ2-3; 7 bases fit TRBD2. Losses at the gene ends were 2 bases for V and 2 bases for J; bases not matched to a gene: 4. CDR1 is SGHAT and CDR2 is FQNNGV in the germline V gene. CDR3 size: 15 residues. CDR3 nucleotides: TGTGCCAGCAGCTTACGGCGGGAGTTCACAGATACGCAGTATTTT. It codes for CASSLRREFTDTQYF.

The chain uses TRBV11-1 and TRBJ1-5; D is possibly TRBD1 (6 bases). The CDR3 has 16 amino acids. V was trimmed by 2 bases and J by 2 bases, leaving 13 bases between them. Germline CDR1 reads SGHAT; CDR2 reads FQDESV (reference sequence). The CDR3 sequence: CASSLMLGAGNQPQHF. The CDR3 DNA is TGTGCCAGCAGCTTAATGCTGGGGGCGGGCAATCAGCCCCAGCATTTT. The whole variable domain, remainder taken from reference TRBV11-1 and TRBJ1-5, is EAEVAQSPRYKITEKSQAVAFWCDPISGHATLYWYRQILGQGPELLVQFQDESVVDDSQLPKDRFSAERLKGVDSTLKIQPAELGDSAMYLCASSLMLGAGNQPQHFGDGTRLSIL.

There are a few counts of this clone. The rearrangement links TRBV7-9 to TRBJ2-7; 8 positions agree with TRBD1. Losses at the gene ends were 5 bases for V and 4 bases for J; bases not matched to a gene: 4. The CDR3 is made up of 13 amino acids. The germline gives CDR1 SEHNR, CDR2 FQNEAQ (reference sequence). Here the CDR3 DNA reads TGTGCCAGCAGCCGGACAGGGCAGTACGAGCAGTACTTC. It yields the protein CASSRTGQYEQYF.

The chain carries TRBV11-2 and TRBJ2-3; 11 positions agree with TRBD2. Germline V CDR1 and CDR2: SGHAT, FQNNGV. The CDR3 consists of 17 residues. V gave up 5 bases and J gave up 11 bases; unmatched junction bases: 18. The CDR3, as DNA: TGTGCCAGCAGCCCTCAGGGGGTGACTAGCGGGGTTGGGGAGCAGTATTTT. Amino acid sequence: CASSPQGVTSGVGEQYF.

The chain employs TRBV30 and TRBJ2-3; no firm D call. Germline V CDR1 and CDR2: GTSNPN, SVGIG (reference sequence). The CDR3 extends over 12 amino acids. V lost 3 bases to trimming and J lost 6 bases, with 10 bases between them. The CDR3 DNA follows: TGTGCCTGGAGCAACAGCCCCGATACGCAGTATTTT. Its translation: CAWSNSPDTQYF.

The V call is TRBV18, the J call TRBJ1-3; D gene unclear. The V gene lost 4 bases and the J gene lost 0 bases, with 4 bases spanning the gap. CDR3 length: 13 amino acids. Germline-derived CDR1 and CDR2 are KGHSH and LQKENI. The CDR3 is CASSLSSGNTIYF. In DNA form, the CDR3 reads TGTGCCAGCTCACTTAGCTCTGGAAACACCATATATTTT.

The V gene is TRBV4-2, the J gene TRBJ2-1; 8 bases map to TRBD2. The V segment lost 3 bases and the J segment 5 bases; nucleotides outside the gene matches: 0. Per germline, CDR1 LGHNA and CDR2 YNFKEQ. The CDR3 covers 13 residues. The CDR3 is CASSHGGDNEQFF. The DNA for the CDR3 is TGTGCCAGCAGCCACGGGGGGGACAATGAGCAGTTCTTC.

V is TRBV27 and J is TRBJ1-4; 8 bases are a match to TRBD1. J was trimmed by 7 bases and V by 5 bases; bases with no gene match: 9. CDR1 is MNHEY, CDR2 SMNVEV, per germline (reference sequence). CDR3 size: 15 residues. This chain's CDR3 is CASSPDRAGSEKLFF. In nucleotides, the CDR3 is TGTGCCAGCAGTCCGGACAGGGCGGGGAGTGAAAAACTGTTTTTT. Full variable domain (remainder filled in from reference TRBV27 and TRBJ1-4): EAQVTQNPRYLITVTGKKLTVTCSQNMNHEYMSWYRQDPGLGLRQIYYSMNVEVTDKGDVPEGYKVSRKEKRNFPLILESPSPNQTSLYFCASSPDRAGSEKLFFGSGTQLSVL.